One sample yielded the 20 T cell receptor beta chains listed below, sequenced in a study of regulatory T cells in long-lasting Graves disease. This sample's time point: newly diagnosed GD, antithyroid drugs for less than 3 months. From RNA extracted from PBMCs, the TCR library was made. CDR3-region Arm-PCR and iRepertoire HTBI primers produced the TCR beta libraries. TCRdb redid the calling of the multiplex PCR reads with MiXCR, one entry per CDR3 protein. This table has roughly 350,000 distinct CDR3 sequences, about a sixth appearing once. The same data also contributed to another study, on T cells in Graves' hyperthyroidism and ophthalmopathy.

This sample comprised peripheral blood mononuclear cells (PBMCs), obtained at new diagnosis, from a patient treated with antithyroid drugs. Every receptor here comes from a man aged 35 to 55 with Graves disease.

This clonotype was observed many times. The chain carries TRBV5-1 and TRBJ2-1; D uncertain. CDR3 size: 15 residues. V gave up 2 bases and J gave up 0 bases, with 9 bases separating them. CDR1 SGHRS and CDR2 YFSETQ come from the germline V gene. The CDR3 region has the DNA TGCGCCAGCAGCTTAGGGAAAAGCTCCTACAATGAGCAGTTCTTC. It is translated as CASSLGKSSYNEQFF.

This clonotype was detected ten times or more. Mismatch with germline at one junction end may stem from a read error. The CDR3 loop is CASREGGGGFNSPLHF. In nucleotides, the CDR3 is TGTGCCAGCAGGGAAGGAGGGGGCGGCTTTAATTCACCCCTCCACTTT. V and J are TRBV2 and TRBJ1-6, with TRBD1 identical over 7 bases. The CDR3 has 16 amino acids. Germline loops: CDR1 SNHLY, CDR2 FYNNEI.

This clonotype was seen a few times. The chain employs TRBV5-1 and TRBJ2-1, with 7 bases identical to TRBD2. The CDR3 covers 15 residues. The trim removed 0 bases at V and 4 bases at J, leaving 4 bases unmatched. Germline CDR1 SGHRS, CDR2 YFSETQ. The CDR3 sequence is CASSLVGGGYNEQFF. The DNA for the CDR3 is TGCGCCAGCAGCTTGGTGGGGGGGGGTTACAATGAGCAGTTCTTC.

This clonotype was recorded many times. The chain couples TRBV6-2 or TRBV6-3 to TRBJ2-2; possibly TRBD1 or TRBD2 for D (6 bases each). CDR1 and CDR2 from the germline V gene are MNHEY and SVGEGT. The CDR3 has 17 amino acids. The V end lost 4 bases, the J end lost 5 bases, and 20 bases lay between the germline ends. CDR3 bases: TGTGCCAGCAGTTCTCCCTTTGTGGGGGCGGGAACCGGGGAGCTGTTTTTT. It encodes CASSSPFVGAGTGELFF.

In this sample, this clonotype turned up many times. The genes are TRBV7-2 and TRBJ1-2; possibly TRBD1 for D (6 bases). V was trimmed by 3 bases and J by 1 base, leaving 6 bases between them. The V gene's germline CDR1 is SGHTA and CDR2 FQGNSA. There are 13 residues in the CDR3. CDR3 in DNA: TGTGCCAGCAGCTTGGGACATAACTATGGCTACACCTTC. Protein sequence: CASSLGHNYGYTF.

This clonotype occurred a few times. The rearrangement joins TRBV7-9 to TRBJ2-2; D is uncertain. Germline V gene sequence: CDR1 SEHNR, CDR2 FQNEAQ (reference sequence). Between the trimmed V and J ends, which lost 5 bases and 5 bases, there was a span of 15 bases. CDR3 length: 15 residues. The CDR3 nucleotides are TGTGCCAGCAGCGTAAAGGACCTCGGGACCGGGGAGCTGTTTTTT. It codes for CASSVKDLGTGELFF.

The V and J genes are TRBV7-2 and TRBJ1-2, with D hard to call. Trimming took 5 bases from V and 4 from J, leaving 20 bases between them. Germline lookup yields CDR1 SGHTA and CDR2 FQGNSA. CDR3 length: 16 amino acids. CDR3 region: CASSPSRLGAGYGYTF. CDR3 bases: TGTGCCAGCAGCCCGTCCCGGCTGGGCGCCGGCTATGGCTACACCTTC.

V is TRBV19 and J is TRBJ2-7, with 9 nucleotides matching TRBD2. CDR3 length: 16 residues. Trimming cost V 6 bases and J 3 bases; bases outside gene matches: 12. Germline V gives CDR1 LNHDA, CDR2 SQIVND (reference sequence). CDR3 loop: CASSSALAGRHYEQYF. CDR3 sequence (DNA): TGTGCCAGTAGCAGCGCCCTAGCGGGAAGACACTACGAGCAGTACTTC.

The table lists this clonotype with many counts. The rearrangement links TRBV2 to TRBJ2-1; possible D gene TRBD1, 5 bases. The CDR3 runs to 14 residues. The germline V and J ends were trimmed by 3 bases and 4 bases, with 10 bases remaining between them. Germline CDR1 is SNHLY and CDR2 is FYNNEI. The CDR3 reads CASSDRVVYNEQFF. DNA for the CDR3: TGTGCCAGCAGTGACAGGGTGGTTTACAATGAGCAGTTCTTC.

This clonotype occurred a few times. In DNA, the CDR3 is TGCGCCAGCAGCTTTTCGGTTGAGGGTACCGGGGAGCTGTTTTTT. This gives the protein CASSFSVEGTGELFF. The chain joins TRBV5-1 to TRBJ2-2; D is possibly TRBD2 (5 bases). The V gene's germline CDR1 is SGHRS and CDR2 YFSETQ. Trimming pared 2 bases from V and 5 bases from J, leaving 13 bases between. The CDR3 has 15 amino acids.

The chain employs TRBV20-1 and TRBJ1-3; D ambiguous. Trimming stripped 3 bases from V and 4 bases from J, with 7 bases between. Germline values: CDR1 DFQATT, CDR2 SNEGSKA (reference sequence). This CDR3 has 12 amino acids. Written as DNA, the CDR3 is TGCAGTGCTAGTAGCTCCGGAAACACCATATATTTT. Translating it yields CSASSSGNTIYF.

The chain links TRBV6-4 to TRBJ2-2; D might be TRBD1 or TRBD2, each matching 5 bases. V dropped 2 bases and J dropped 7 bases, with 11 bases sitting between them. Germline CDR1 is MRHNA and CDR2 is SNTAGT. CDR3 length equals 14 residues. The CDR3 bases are TGTGCCAGCAGTGACCAGGGCGAGGGCGGGGAGCTGTTTTTT. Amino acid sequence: CASSDQGEGGELFF.

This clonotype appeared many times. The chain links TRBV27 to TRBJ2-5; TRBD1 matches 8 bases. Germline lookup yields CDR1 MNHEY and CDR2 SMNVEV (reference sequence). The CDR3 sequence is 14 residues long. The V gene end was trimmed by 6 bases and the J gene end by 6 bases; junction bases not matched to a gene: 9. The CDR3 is CASSGTGGMKTQYF. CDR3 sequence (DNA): TGTGCCAGCAGCGGAACAGGGGGTATGAAGACCCAGTACTTC.

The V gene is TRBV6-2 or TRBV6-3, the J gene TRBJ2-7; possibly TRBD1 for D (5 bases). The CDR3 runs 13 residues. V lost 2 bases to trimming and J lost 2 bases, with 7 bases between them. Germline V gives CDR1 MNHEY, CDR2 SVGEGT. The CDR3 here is CASSYGATYEQYF. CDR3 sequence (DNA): TGTGCCAGCAGTTACGGGGCCACCTACGAGCAGTACTTC.

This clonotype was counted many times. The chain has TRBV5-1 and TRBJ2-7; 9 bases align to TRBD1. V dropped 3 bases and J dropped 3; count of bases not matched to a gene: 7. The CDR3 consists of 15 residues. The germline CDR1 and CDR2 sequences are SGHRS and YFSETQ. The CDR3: CASSSQGARGYEQYF. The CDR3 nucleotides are TGCGCCAGCAGCTCACAGGGGGCAAGAGGCTACGAGCAGTACTTC.

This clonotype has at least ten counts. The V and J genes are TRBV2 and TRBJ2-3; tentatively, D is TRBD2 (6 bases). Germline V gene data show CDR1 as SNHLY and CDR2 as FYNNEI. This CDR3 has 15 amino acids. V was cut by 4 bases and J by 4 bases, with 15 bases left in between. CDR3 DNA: TGTGCCAGCAGTGCGGGGAGGACCGGGGCAGATACGCAGTATTTT. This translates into CASSAGRTGADTQYF.

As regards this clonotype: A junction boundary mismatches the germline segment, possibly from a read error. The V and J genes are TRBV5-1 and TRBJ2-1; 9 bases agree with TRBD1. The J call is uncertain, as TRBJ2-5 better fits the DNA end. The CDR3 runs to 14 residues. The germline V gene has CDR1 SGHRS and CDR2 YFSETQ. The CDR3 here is CASSFGQGQGTQYF. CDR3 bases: TGCGCCAGCAGCTTCGGACAGGGGCAAGGGACCCAGTACTTC.

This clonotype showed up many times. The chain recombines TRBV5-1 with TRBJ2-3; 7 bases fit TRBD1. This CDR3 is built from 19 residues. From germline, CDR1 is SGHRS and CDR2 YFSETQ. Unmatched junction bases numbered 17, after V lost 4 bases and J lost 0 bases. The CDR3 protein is CASSPWGGRGLSSTDTQYF. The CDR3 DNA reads TGCGCCAGCAGCCCATGGGGCGGCAGGGGGTTGTCTAGCACAGATACGCAGTATTTT.

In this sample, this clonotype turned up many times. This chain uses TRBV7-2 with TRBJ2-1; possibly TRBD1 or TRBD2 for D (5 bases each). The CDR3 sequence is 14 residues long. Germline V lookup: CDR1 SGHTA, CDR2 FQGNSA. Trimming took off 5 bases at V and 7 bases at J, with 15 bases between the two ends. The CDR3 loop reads CASSLRREGNEQFF. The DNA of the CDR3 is TGTGCCAGCAGCCTCCGTAGAGAGGGGAATGAGCAGTTCTTC.

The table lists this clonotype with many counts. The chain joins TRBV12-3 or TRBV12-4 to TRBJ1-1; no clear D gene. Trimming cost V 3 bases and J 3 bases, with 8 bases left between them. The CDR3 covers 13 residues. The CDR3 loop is CASSFYGDTEAFF. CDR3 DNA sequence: TGTGCCAGCAGTTTTTATGGCGACACTGAAGCTTTCTTT.